This TCR beta chain derives from a study of blood T cell repertoires in COVID-19 (dated by TCRdb to 2019 to 2021). Study-wide context: The collaborator samples originated in the United States, Italy and Spain and spanned the acute and convalescent phases of COVID-19. The material from the prospective study consisted of cDNA or gDNA derived from T cells, B-cell-depleted T cells, or PBMCs. Deeply sampled blood TCRbeta repertoires from subjects exposed to, actively infected with, or recovered from COVID-19 were included in the dataset. The repertoires were released in a freely available public database intended as a resource for research on the immune response to SARS-CoV-2. Samples came from the ongoing ImmuneRACE study (first 160 participants) plus 1,254 subjects from 6 global collaborators. Nearly every sample came with metadata listing a de-identified subject ID, COVID-19 status, age in years and sex. Where available, HLA class I and class II types were obtained from metadata supplied by the sample provider rather than from assay-based typing. On the study overall, not on this receptor specifically: The quantity of clinical and demographic metadata differed by source and by participant and was supplied without curation.

The CDR3 holds 14 amino acids from the cysteine to the phenylalanine. Only CDR3 DNA is held: 42 bases, read in frame from base 1. The V and J ends are trimmed by 5 bases and 3 bases, leaving 13 bases between them. Taken from the germline V gene, the CDR1 and CDR2 loops are MGHRA and YSYEKL. TCRbeta CDR3 regions were amplified from genomic DNA using the immunoSEQ Assay, a bias-controlled multiplex PCR. In the paper's pipeline: Nucleated cell counts per sample were estimated from amplification of reference gene primers within the assay. To quantify the absolute abundance of each unique TCRbeta CDR3 rearrangement, sequence reads were collapsed and filtered. For each sample, productive Simpson clonality was calculated as the square root of Simpson's diversity index over productive rearrangements. As stored in TCRdb, this immuneACCESS dataset retains in-frame rearrangements with V and J assigned. A fraction of the clones does not appear; measured against another copy, unresolved V genes explain less than half of the discrepancy, and the remainder lacks a known reason. V and J calls and clone size come straight from that table; D and trimming were deduced from the DNA. Here the sample has about 320,000 clones; more than 80% occur a single time. Approximately 6.5% of the sample is taken by the ten largest.

This clone was observed a few times. Which antigen it targets is not known. No base quality values were provided; no much bigger clone lies one nucleotide off. A second Seattle source provided samples from volunteer blood donors who had recovered from COVID-19. Each collaborating institution followed its own protocols to collect whole blood in K2EDTA tubes. For TCRbeta analysis, collaborator samples were shipped as frozen whole blood, as isolated PBMCs, or as DNA extracted from either sample type. The source is a young man who had recovered from COVID-19. This receptor chain uses TRBV4-1 and TRBJ1-1; the D segment cannot be called with confidence. Sequencing used peripheral blood. The sequence in DNA is TGCGCCAGCAGCGGTGAGGTAACGGACACTGAAGCTTTCTTT. It codes for CASSGEVTDTEAFF.